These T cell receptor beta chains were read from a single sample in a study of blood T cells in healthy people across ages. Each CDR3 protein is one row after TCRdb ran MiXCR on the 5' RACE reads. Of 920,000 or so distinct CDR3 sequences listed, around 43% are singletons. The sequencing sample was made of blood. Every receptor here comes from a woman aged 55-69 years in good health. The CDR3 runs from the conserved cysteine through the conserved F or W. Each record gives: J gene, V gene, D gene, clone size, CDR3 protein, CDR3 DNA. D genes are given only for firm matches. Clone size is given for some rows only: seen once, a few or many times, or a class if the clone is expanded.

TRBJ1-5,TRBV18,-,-,CASSHGWRPNQPQHF,TGTGCCAGCTCACACGGTTGGCGGCCTAATCAGCCCCAGCATTTT
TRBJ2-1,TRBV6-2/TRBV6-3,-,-,CATTPDRSGAGNEQFF,TGTGCCACCACCCCGGACAGATCTGGAGCAGGCAATGAGCAGTTCTTC
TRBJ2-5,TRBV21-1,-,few,CASSPTYGVGETQYF,TGTGCCAGCAGCCCGACGTACGGGGTTGGGGAGACCCAGTACTTC
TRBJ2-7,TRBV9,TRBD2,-,CASSPLAGGVDEQYF,TGTGCCAGCAGCCCCCTAGCGGGAGGGGTCGACGAGCAGTACTTC
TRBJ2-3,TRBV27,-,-,CASSLRGGGGQTDTQYF,TGTGCCAGCAGTTTAAGGGGCGGTGGGGGGCAGACAGATACGCAGTATTTT
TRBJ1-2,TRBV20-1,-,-,CSARRWGSPYGYTF,TGCAGTGCTAGAAGGTGGGGTTCTCCCTATGGCTACACCTTC
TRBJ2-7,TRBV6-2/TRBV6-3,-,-,CASNSPRRGFYEQYF,TGTGCCAGCAACTCACCTAGGAGGGGATTCTACGAGCAGTACTTC
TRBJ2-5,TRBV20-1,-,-,CSAREPPKETQYF,TGCAGTGCTAGAGAGCCCCCAAAAGAGACCCAGTACTTC
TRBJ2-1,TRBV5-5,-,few,CASSLDWGPHNEQFF,TGTGCCAGCAGCTTGGACTGGGGGCCCCACAATGAGCAGTTCTTC
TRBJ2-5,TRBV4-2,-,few,CASSQSAGMVQETQYF,TGTGCCAGCAGCCAGAGCGCGGGGATGGTACAAGAGACCCAGTACTTC
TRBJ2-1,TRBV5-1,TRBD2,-,CASSRSGTSGRAKDNEQFF,TGCGCCAGCAGCCGATCTGGGACTAGCGGGAGGGCCAAGGACAATGAGCAGTTCTTC
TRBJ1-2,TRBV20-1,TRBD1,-,CSAATGGANYGYTF,TGCAGTGCTGCTACAGGGGGCGCGAACTATGGCTACACCTTC
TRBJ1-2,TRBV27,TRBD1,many,CASWGQGSEGYGYTF,TGTGCCAGCTGGGGACAGGGGTCCGAGGGCTATGGCTACACCTTC
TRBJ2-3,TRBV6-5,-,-,CASSVDISDTQYF,TGTGCCAGCAGCGTTGACATTTCCGATACGCAGTATTTT
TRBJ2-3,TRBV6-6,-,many,CASSPLPADTQYF,TGTGCCAGCAGTCCCTTGCCGGCAGATACGCAGTATTTT
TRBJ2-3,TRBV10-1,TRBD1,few,CASSAPGTATDTQYF,TGCGCCAGCAGTGCACCTGGGACAGCCACAGATACGCAGTATTTT
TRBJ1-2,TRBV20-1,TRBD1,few,CSAEPRTGGLGYTF,TGCAGTGCAGAACCTAGGACAGGGGGCTTAGGCTACACCTTC
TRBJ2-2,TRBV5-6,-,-,CASSTDLGRELFF,TGTGCCAGCAGCACGGACCTGGGCCGGGAGCTGTTTTTT
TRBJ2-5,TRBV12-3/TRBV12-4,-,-,CAGSLWGETQYF,TGTGCCGGCAGTTTGTGGGGGGAGACCCAGTACTTC
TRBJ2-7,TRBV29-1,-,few,CSVEEKASYEQYF,TGCAGCGTTGAGGAGAAAGCATCCTACGAGCAGTACTTC
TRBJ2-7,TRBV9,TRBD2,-,CASSVEGSGDYNEQYF,TGTGCCAGCAGCGTAGAAGGGAGCGGGGACTACAATGAGCAGTACTTC
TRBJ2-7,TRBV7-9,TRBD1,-,CASSPGQGRYERYF,TGTGCCAGCAGCCCCGGACAGGGGCGGTACGAGCGGTACTTC
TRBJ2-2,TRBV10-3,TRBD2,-,CAISPLGSGRDTGELFF,TGTGCCATCTCACCCCTGGGCAGCGGGAGAGACACCGGGGAGCTGTTTTTT
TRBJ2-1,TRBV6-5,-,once,CASSKDYEQFF,TGTGCCAGCAGCAAGGATTATGAGCAGTTCTTC
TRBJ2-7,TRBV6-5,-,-,CASSRGLVLSAYEQYF,TGTGCCAGCAGCAGGGGCCTGGTCCTTTCCGCCTACGAGCAGTACTTC
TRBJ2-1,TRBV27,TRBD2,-,CASSVTGTRYNEQFF,TGTGCCAGCAGTGTAACCGGGACTAGATACAATGAGCAGTTCTTC
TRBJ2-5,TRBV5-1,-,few,CASSLEPKGTQYF,TGCGCCAGCAGCTTGGAACCCAAGGGGACCCAGTACTTC
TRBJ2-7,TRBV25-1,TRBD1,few,CASSTNPRVAGGNEQYF,TGTGCCAGCAGTACCAACCCACGGGTAGCAGGGGGCAACGAGCAGTACTTC
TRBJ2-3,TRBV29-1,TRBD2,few,CITSGNGVDTQYF,TGCATAACTAGCGGGAACGGGGTAGATACGCAGTATTTT
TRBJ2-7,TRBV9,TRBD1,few,CASSLTPGTGTIYEQYF,TGTGCCAGCAGTCTGACCCCCGGGACAGGGACCATCTACGAGCAGTACTTC
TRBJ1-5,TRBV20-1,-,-,CSAREGGVDQPQHF,TGCAGTGCTAGAGAAGGGGGGGTAGATCAGCCCCAGCATTTT
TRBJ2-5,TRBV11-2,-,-,CASRPPAGETQYF,TGTGCCAGCAGGCCGCCAGCGGGTGAGACCCAGTACTTC
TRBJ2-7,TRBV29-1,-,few,CSVVLSSDEQYF,TGCAGCGTTGTCCTGAGCTCCGACGAGCAGTACTTC
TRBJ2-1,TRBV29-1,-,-,CSVASGHSYNEQFF,TGCAGCGTTGCTTCGGGACACTCCTACAATGAGCAGTTCTTC
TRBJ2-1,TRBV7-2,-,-,CASSLLDSLNNEQFF,TGTGCCAGCAGCTTGCTGGACAGTCTTAACAATGAGCAGTTCTTC
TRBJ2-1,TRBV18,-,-,CASSPPSGADNEQFF,TGTGCCAGCTCACCACCGTCTGGGGCCGACAATGAGCAGTTCTTC
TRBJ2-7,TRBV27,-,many,CASRGGYEQYF,TGTGCCAGTAGAGGAGGTTACGAGCAGTACTTC
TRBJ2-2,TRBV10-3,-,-,CAIRISPNTGELFF,TGTGCCATCAGGATTAGCCCGAACACCGGGGAGCTGTTTTTT
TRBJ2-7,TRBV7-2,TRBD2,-,CASSLRPPLAGATYEQYF,TGTGCCAGCAGCTTAAGGCCCCCCCTAGCGGGGGCAACCTACGAGCAGTACTTC
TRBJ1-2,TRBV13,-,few,CASSYTGNGMSGYTF,TGTGCCAGCAGCTACACAGGGAACGGCATGAGTGGCTACACCTTC
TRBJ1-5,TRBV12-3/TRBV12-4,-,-,CASSPVMSQQPQHF,TGTGCCAGCAGCCCCGTCATGTCGCAACAGCCCCAGCATTTT
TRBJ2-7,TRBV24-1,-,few,CATSDNAGVEQYF,TGTGCCACCAGTGATAATGCAGGGGTCGAGCAGTACTTC
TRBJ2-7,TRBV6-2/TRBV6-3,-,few,CASSYQGALDEQYF,TGTGCCAGCAGTTACCAGGGCGCCCTGGACGAGCAGTACTTC
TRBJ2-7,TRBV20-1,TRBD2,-,CSAILAGGSGEQYF,TGCAGTGCTATACTAGCGGGAGGGTCGGGCGAGCAGTACTTC
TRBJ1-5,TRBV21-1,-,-,CARLRRSEGQTNQPQHF,TGTGCCAGACTTAGACGGTCCGAGGGACAGACAAATCAGCCCCAGCATTTT
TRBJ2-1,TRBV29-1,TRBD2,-,CSGGEGGEQFF,TGCAGCGGGGGGGAGGGCGGTGAGCAGTTCTTC
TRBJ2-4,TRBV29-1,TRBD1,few,CSVEGQAANIQYF,TGCAGCGTTGAGGGACAGGCGGCGAACATTCAGTACTTC
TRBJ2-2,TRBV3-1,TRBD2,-,CASSLSGLAGGTGELFF,TGTGCCAGCAGCCTCTCCGGACTAGCGGGAGGAACCGGGGAGCTGTTTTTT
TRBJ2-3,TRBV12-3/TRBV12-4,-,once,CATKRGDTDVEYF,TGTGCCACTAAACGAGGAGACACAGATGTGGAGTATTTT
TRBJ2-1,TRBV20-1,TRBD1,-,CSAQGQGAINEQFF,TGCAGTGCTCAGGGGCAGGGGGCAATTAATGAGCAGTTCTTC
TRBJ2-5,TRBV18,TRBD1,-,CASSEDRVQETQYF,TGTGCCAGCTCAGAAGACAGGGTGCAAGAGACCCAGTACTTC
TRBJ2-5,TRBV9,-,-,CASSVATRKSDETQYF,TGTGCCAGCAGCGTAGCTACAAGAAAATCGGACGAGACCCAGTACTTC